This TCR beta chain stems from a study of shared clonotypes between healthy human individuals. Germline CDR1 reads MNHNS; CDR2 reads SASEGT. V lost 1 base and J 8 bases, leaving 14 bases between the germline ends. The CDR3 sequence is 15 residues long. TCRdb's table, derived via immunoSEQ multiplex PCR, lists solely in-frame clones and lacks some. The sample has 400,000 to 500,000 clones; roughly 78% are singletons. Each sample came from a Caucasian adult donor living in Nashville, Tennessee. Study observations and caveats: What limited the represented genetic and exposure-history diversity was the small number of donors.

Of note for this clone: Its cognate antigen is unknown.

The sample was PBMCs. This chain links TRBV6-1 with TRBJ1-4, with no clear D. The origin of this receptor is a woman in her thirties or forties in good health. Some clones in this sample may be carry-over from other donors' samples. CDR3 nucleotides: TGTGCCAGCAGTGAAGGTATGGGTGGAAGAGAAAAACTGTTTTTT. This codes for CASSEGMGGREKLFF.